This T cell receptor (beta chain) comes out of a study of identical twins. V lost 0 bases and J 7 bases, leaving 9 bases between the germline ends. The CDR3 runs 13 residues. Germline CDR1 and CDR2: SGHVS and FQNEAQ. cDNA molecules carried unique molecular identifiers, and template switching added a universal primer site. MiXCR, applied by TCRdb to the 5' RACE reads, yields one record per CDR3 protein. This table holds approximately 210,000 distinct CDR3 sequences, less than 9.5% found once. The chain has TRBV7-8 and TRBJ1-1; D unresolved. This TCR came from a woman aged 18-29 years in good health. Sequencing was carried out using memory (CD45RO+) T cells sorted from blood. The CDR3 protein is CASSLAGPFEAFF. As DNA, the CDR3 is TGTGCCAGCAGCTTAGCAGGGCCCTTTGAAGCTTTCTTT.